This T cell receptor beta chain was captured by sequencing in a study of blood T cells in healthy people across ages (dated by TCRdb to between 2015 and 2016). Regarding the research as a whole: In model experiments, template switching captured roughly one uniquely barcoded TCR beta cDNA molecule for every two T cells. Using deep sequencing normalized with unique cDNA molecular identifiers, the study measured how TCR beta repertoire diversity changes with age. The donors were split into four age groups: young (average about 16 years), middle-aged (around 37), aged (about 62) and long-lived (more than 80). To avoid experimental bias, donors of different ages were randomly spread across the sequencing lanes. Using the same blood draw, the study looked at two additional independent replicas of 1 million unique cDNA reads for two donors, one aged 18 to 30 and the other aged 80 or older.

The donors were around 39 Caucasian individuals from Russia, aged roughly 6 to 90 years, who were systemically healthy. Each donor gave 8 to 10 milliliters of peripheral blood, drawn into EDTA-treated Vacutainer tubes. Ficoll-Paque density-gradient centrifugation was used to isolate PBMCs, with at least 6 million per sample. Total RNA, at least 6 micrograms per sample, was extracted from PBMCs with Trizol reagent. The percentages of naive CD45RAhigh/CD27high T cells were determined by flow cytometry on a PBMC aliquot from every donor. Library prep was done by 5' RACE. Instrument on record: Illumina HiSeq 2500. A second PCR of about 6 to 12 cycles was performed with a sample-barcoded 5' primer and a J-beta primer mix. A template-switch 5' adaptor carrying 12 random nucleotides introduced a unique molecular identifier onto each TCR beta cDNA molecule. Each sample yielded at least 3 million CDR3-containing paired-end reads. All of the RNA was converted into first-strand cDNA using the Mint cDNA synthesis kit, with a TRBC-specific oligonucleotide serving as the primer. After uracil-DNA glycosylase treatment, a first 18-cycle PCR used universal primers M1SS and BC2_uni_R on all cDNA. The authors' analysis ran thus. Each sample was normalized by randomly selecting 1 million high-quality reads, each carrying a distinct molecular identifier. Instead of being binned into consensus sequences, reads that shared molecular identifiers were thrown out. MiTCR, run with a Q25 quality threshold and the strictest error-elimination algorithm, handled CDR3 identification, clonotype clustering and error correction. A nonparametric unseen species model using Euler transformation provided a lower-bound estimate of total TCR beta diversity. TCRdb cleaned the public reads at Q25 with fastp, built clones with MiXCR and kept in-frame beta chains. Each entry is one CDR3 protein sequence, shown with its most common DNA and genes. The V and J calls were determined by TCRdb, not by the authors. The sample table shows roughly 500,000 distinct CDR3 sequences, and 25% to 30% are seen once. The top ten clones comprise roughly 18% of the sample.

This clonotype was seen repeatedly, ten times or more. It lacks a known antigen. Per-base quality was not reported, and no clone a single base away is much larger than it. Broader findings and caveats from the paper: Observed TCR beta diversity per million T cells fell roughly linearly with age, and a significant reduction was already apparent by age around 40. Because donor CMV infection status was unknown, age-related changes in expanded clonotypes were potentially confounded. The long-lived group showed more naive CD4+ T cells, fewer expanded clones and increased TCR diversity than the aged group, suggesting age selection. Total diversity estimates from one million sequenced T cells were considered lower bounds and underestimates. The percentage of naive T cells measured by flow cytometry correlated strongly with observed TCR beta diversity. Because profiling used bulk unsorted PBMCs, naive and antigen-experienced compartments could not be compared conclusively.

The sequencing input was blood. This TCR was sampled from a woman between 65 and 79 years old in good health.

CDR3 region: CASSYVGGQYF. The sequence in DNA is TGTGCCAGCAGTTACGTAGGGGGCCAGTACTTC. The chain links TRBV6-5 with TRBJ2-7, and 7 bases in between align with TRBD1. Trimming removed 2 bases from V and 10 bases from J; the gene matches leave 2 bases unexplained. As encoded in the germline V gene, CDR1 is MNHEY while CDR2 is SVGAGI. The CDR3 starts with the cysteine, ends with the phenylalanine, and has 11 residues. The kept DNA is CDR3 alone, 33 bases in frame from the first base.